Following are 11 T cell receptor beta chains from one sample sequenced in a study of cytomegalovirus exposure and HLA in healthy donors. The study ran its PCR with 60 Vbeta and 13 Jbeta primers. Clones were read by immunoSEQ multiplex PCR, and TCRdb kept only the in-frame ones, dropping some. Altogether fewer than 250,000 clones are present, roughly 82% being singletons, with the ten largest covering nearly 6%. The sample consisted of PBMCs. The receptors originated from a man aged 35 to 55 in good health and CMV-seropositive.

The V and J genes are TRBV2 and TRBJ1-2, with TRBD1 matching over 7 bases. The CDR3 has 12 amino acids. J was trimmed by 4 bases and V by 6 bases; bases with no gene match: 2. Looked up from germline, CDR1 is SNHLY and CDR2 is FYNNEI. In DNA form, the CDR3 reads TGTGCCAGCAGGACAGGGAGCTATGGCTACACCTTC. It yields the protein CASRTGSYGYTF.

This sequence joins TRBV29-1 and TRBJ1-2, with 7 positions matching TRBD1. This CDR3 comprises 13 residues. CDR1 is SQVTM, CDR2 ANQGSEA, per germline. The trim removed 8 bases at V and 4 bases at J, leaving 10 bases unmatched. In nucleotides, the CDR3 is TGCAGCTTTGGGAGACAGGGAGGCTATGGCTACACCTTC. Translated: CSFGRQGGYGYTF.

The J gene is TRBJ2-5, the V gene TRBV7-3; the match to TRBD1 covers 8 bases. V trimming: 5 bases; J trimming: 3 bases; junction bases outside the gene matches: 11. CDR3 length equals 16 residues. The germline V gene has CDR1 SGHTA and CDR2 FQGTGA. CDR3 residues: CASSRGQDLRKETQYF. Here the CDR3 DNA reads TGTGCCAGCAGCAGGGGACAGGACCTACGGAAAGAGACCCAGTACTTC. The variable domain in full, with the rest retrieved from reference TRBV7-3 and TRBJ2-5, is GAGVSQTPSNKVTEKGKYVELRCDPISGHTALYWYRQSLGQGPEFLIYFQGTGAADDSGLPNDRFFAVRPEGSVSTLKIQRTERGDSAVYLCASSRGQDLRKETQYFGPGTRLLVL.

V is TRBV19 and J is TRBJ2-7; 9 bases align to TRBD1. Looked up from germline, CDR1 is LNHDA and CDR2 is SQIVND (reference sequence). The CDR3 sequence is 15 residues long. V dropped 3 bases and J dropped 2; count of bases not matched to a gene: 5. This CDR3 is CASSIRTGVPYEQYF. The CDR3 DNA follows: TGTGCCAGTAGTATTAGGACAGGGGTTCCCTACGAGCAGTACTTC.

The chain combines TRBV27 with TRBJ1-2, with 7 nucleotides matching TRBD1. Germline CDR1 is MNHEY and CDR2 is SMNVEV (reference sequence). The V and J ends lost 2 bases and 4 bases, in that order; junction bases with no gene match: 1. The CDR3 totals 13 residues. In DNA, the CDR3 is TGTGCCAGCAGTTTACACAGGGGCTATGGCTACACCTTC. Amino acid sequence: CASSLHRGYGYTF.

The V call is TRBV30, the J call TRBJ1-1; 7 nucleotides align to TRBD1. Germline V CDR1 and CDR2: GTSNPN, SVGIG (reference sequence). The CDR3 consists of 13 residues. V shed 2 bases, J shed 5 bases, and the junction held 5 bases outside the gene matches. The CDR3 here is CAWSLSGGTEAFF. The CDR3 nucleotides are TGTGCCTGGAGTTTATCAGGGGGAACTGAAGCTTTCTTT.

The chain uses TRBV10-3 and TRBJ2-1, with 8 bases fitting TRBD2. CDR3 length: 15 residues. V was clipped by 3 bases and J by 6 bases; unmatched bases: 7. CDR1 is ENHRY and CDR2 is SYGVKD in the germline V gene. CDR3 loop: CAISDPGTRTNEQFF. DNA for the CDR3: TGTGCCATCAGTGACCCCGGGACTAGGACCAATGAGCAGTTCTTC.

The CDR3 sequence is CASSSLDRGDYGYTF. The CDR3 DNA sequence: TGTGCCAGCAGTTCCCTGGACAGGGGGGACTATGGCTACACCTTC. This chain joins TRBV6-6 and TRBJ1-2; 10 nucleotides line up with TRBD1. The CDR3 consists of 15 residues. V gave up 4 bases and J gave up 3 bases; unmatched junction bases: 5. Germline CDR1 and CDR2: MNHNY and SVGAGI (reference sequence).

The CDR3 sequence: CASNPTGEYGYTF. The CDR3 nucleotides read TGTGCCAGCAACCCGACAGGAGAGTATGGCTACACCTTC. The chain joins TRBV6-6 to TRBJ1-2, with D possibly TRBD1 on 6 matching bases. CDR1 MNHNY and CDR2 SVGAGI come from the germline V gene (reference sequence). The germline V and J ends were trimmed by 7 bases and 5 bases, with 14 bases remaining between them. The CDR3 totals 13 residues.

The rearrangement uses TRBV28 and TRBJ1-2, with TRBD1 as a possible D gene (6 bases). CDR1 is MDHEN, CDR2 SYDVKM, per germline. Trimming took 5 bases from V and 7 from J, leaving 17 bases between them. This CDR3 has 14 amino acids. CDR3 in amino acids: CASSGGGQGSGYTF. The DNA of the CDR3 is TGTGCCAGCAGTGGGGGGGGGCAGGGGTCTGGCTACACCTTC.

This sequence joins TRBV7-6 and TRBJ2-2; D possibly corresponds to TRBD2 (6 bases). This CDR3 contains 17 residues. Trimming removed 5 bases from V and 4 bases from J, with 20 bases in between. Germline V gene data show CDR1 as SGHVS and CDR2 as FNYEAQ. CDR3 sequence reads: CASSPRGGAGSTGELFF. The DNA for the CDR3 is TGTGCCAGCAGCCCACGGGGCGGGGCGGGGAGCACCGGGGAGCTGTTTTTT.